A selection of T cell receptor beta chains follows, all from one sample in a study of CD8 T cells in ankylosing spondylitis. One entry per CDR3 protein results from TCRdb running MiXCR on the 5' RACE reads. There are about 220,000 distinct CDR3 sequences in the sample; about 18% occur only once, and about 39% lies in the top ten. Source material: blood, either unsorted or a sorted T cell fraction (not recorded which). The receptors were gathered from a male donor with ankylosing spondylitis. Both conserved end residues are part of each CDR3. A D gene is named only where the DNA matches it firmly. The size entry is marked missing in some rows and otherwise reads once, few, many or a size class.

V	D	size	J	CDR3	DNA
TRBV5-1	TRBD2	-	TRBJ2-1	CASVGGTSGSNSYNEQFF	TGCGCCAGCGTGGGTGGGACTAGCGGGAGTAATTCTTACAATGAGCAGTTCTTC
TRBV2	TRBD2	few	TRBJ2-5	CASISGFQETQYF	TGTGCCAGCATTAGCGGGTTCCAAGAGACCCAGTACTTC
TRBV20-1	TRBD1	-	TRBJ1-1	CSARPIVGDREKGTEAFF	TGCAGTGCTAGACCTATCGTGGGTGACAGGGAAAAGGGCACTGAAGCTTTCTTT
TRBV27	TRBD1	-	TRBJ1-1	CASSTRTGGLRDTEAFF	TGTGCCAGCAGCACGAGGACAGGGGGGCTTAGGGACACTGAAGCTTTCTTT
TRBV19	-	few	TRBJ2-3	CASSMGLDTQYF	TGTGCCAGTAGTATGGGCCTAGATACGCAGTATTTT
TRBV6-6	-	-	TRBJ1-2	CASTPDRYGYTF	TGTGCCAGCACCCCTGACCGGTATGGCTACACCTTC
TRBV10-3	TRBD1	-	TRBJ2-3	CAISDLRDRAVPDTQYF	TGTGCCATCAGTGACCTCCGAGACAGGGCGGTGCCAGATACGCAGTATTTT
TRBV13	-	few	TRBJ2-3	CASSLKGGGTDTQYF	TGTGCCAGCAGCTTAAAAGGTGGGGGCACAGATACGCAGTATTTT
TRBV6-2/TRBV6-3	TRBD2	-	TRBJ2-7	CASSYSGGANHEQYF	TGTGCCAGCAGTTACTCCGGGGGGGCGAATCACGAGCAGTACTTC
TRBV12-3/TRBV12-4	-	many	TRBJ2-7	CASSGGSYEQYF	TGTGCCAGCAGCGGGGGAAGCTACGAGCAGTACTTC
TRBV4-1	TRBD1	-	TRBJ2-7	CASSPGQGGGYEQYF	TGCGCCAGCAGCCCCGGACAGGGGGGGGGCTACGAGCAGTACTTC
TRBV4-1	-	few	TRBJ1-6	CASSQAGSSYNSPLHF	TGCGCCAGCAGCCAAGCCGGGAGCTCCTATAATTCACCCCTCCACTTT
TRBV5-1	TRBD2	few	TRBJ2-1	CASSLSRAGELINEQFF	TGCGCCAGCAGCTTGAGCCGGGCGGGAGAGCTTATCAATGAGCAGTTCTTC
TRBV27	-	-	TRBJ2-7	CASSAVPSRAYEQYF	TGTGCCAGCAGTGCCGTCCCTTCTCGCGCCTACGAGCAGTACTTC
TRBV6-2/TRBV6-3	-	-	TRBJ2-1	CASSTWDNEQFF	TGTGCCAGCAGTACCTGGGACAATGAGCAGTTCTTC
TRBV28	TRBD1	few	TRBJ2-7	CASRDRSSYEQYF	TGTGCCAGCAGGGACAGGAGCTCCTACGAGCAGTACTTC
TRBV6-5	-	-	TRBJ2-7	CASSSTQHEQYF	TGTGCCAGCAGCTCGACACAGCATGAGCAGTACTTC
TRBV12-3/TRBV12-4	-	-	TRBJ1-1	CASSSWGGENTEAFF	TGTGCCAGCAGTTCCTGGGGCGGGGAGAACACTGAAGCTTTCTTT
TRBV20-1	TRBD1	-	TRBJ2-3	CSARDPGQDSTDTQYF	TGCAGTGCTAGAGATCCGGGACAGGATAGCACAGATACGCAGTATTTT
TRBV6-2/TRBV6-3	-	many	TRBJ2-6	CASSYSSSGANVLTF	TGTGCCAGCAGTTACTCCAGCTCTGGGGCCAACGTCCTGACTTTC
TRBV2	-	-	TRBJ2-4	CASSESGFLDIQYF	TGTGCCAGCAGTGAATCGGGGTTCTTGGACATTCAGTACTTC
TRBV19	TRBD1	-	TRBJ1-1	CASSIPGTEDVEAFF	TGTGCCAGTAGTATTCCCGGGACAGAAGATGTTGAAGCTTTCTTT
TRBV7-6	TRBD2	-	TRBJ2-3	CASSSGAGGGADTQYF	TGTGCCAGCAGCTCGGGAGCGGGGGGGGGAGCAGATACGCAGTATTTT
TRBV24-1	-	-	TRBJ2-7	CATPSDRDSSYEQYF	TGTGCCACCCCTTCGGACCGGGACTCCTCCTACGAGCAGTACTTC
TRBV12-3/TRBV12-4	TRBD2	few	TRBJ2-5	CASRPGLAGEETQYF	TGTGCCAGCAGGCCGGGACTAGCGGGGGAAGAGACCCAGTACTTC
TRBV7-6	TRBD2	once	TRBJ2-3	CASSLVTSGGADTQYF	TGTGCCAGCAGCTTGGTTACTAGCGGGGGTGCAGATACGCAGTATTTT
TRBV5-1	-	few	TRBJ2-2	CASSLVADTGELFF	TGCGCCAGCAGCTTGGTGGCGGATACCGGGGAGCTGTTTTTT
TRBV7-9	-	few	TRBJ2-2	CASSSHLRATGELFF	TGTGCCAGCAGCTCCCATTTACGGGCAACCGGGGAGCTGTTTTTT
TRBV12-3/TRBV12-4	-	-	TRBJ1-2	CASSYENYGYTF	TGTGCCAGCAGCTACGAAAACTATGGCTACACCTTC
TRBV7-8	TRBD1	few	TRBJ1-1	CASSLRDRALRTEAFF	TGTGCCAGCAGCCTGAGGGACAGGGCTCTCAGGACTGAAGCTTTCTTT
TRBV11-2	TRBD2	few	TRBJ2-1	CASSLMETVAGYNEQFF	TGTGCCAGCAGCTTAATGGAGACGGTAGCGGGATACAATGAGCAGTTCTTC
TRBV5-1	-	few	TRBJ2-1	CASSSRGFVSVSYNEQFF	TGCGCCAGCAGCTCCCGCGGTTTTGTCTCGGTGTCCTACAATGAGCAGTTCTTC
TRBV29-1	-	few	TRBJ2-2	CSVIVQGRNTGELFF	TGCAGCGTTATTGTCCAGGGCCGGAACACCGGGGAGCTGTTTTTT
TRBV4-1	-	-	TRBJ2-1	CASSQAGAEQFF	TGCGCCAGCAGCCAGGCGGGGGCTGAGCAGTTCTTC
TRBV27	-	few	TRBJ2-2	CASSLIPTNTGELFF	TGTGCCAGCAGTTTAATCCCTACGAACACCGGGGAGCTGTTTTTT
TRBV6-1	-	-	TRBJ1-5	CASRGAENQPQHF	TGTGCCAGCAGGGGCGCAGAGAATCAGCCCCAGCATTTT
TRBV20-1	TRBD2	-	TRBJ2-7	CSAWTSGTPYEQYF	TGCAGTGCCTGGACTAGCGGGACACCCTACGAGCAGTACTTC
TRBV7-9	TRBD2	-	TRBJ2-5	CASSGRDYEETQYF	TGTGCCAGCAGCGGCCGGGACTATGAAGAGACCCAGTACTTC
TRBV7-9	-	-	TRBJ2-1	CASSLEDRPTIEQFF	TGTGCCAGCAGCTTAGAGGACAGACCTACAATTGAGCAGTTCTTC
TRBV12-3/TRBV12-4	-	few	TRBJ1-1	CASSLIGGMGEAFF	TGTGCCAGCAGTTTAATCGGGGGTATGGGTGAAGCTTTCTTT
TRBV30	TRBD2	-	TRBJ2-1	CAWGLTSGAYNEQFF	TGTGCCTGGGGCCTGACTAGCGGGGCGTACAATGAGCAGTTCTTC
TRBV7-9	-	few	TRBJ1-1	CASSLVGTAFF	TGTGCCAGCAGCTTGGTCGGTACAGCTTTCTTT
TRBV7-8	-	-	TRBJ1-1	CASSLGRGHRAFF	TGTGCCAGCAGCTTAGGCAGGGGTCATAGAGCTTTCTTT
TRBV25-1	-	-	TRBJ1-2	CASSGFIPGPQIFYGYTF	TGTGCCAGCAGTGGGTTCATCCCCGGCCCTCAAATTTTCTATGGCTACACCTTC
TRBV15	-	few	TRBJ1-1	CATSRNLGVATEAFF	TGTGCCACCAGCAGGAATCTGGGGGTGGCCACTGAAGCTTTCTTT